Included here is one TCR beta chain sequence, with context. Here immunoSEQ multiplex PCR was the method, and the copy in TCRdb shows in-frame clones only, minus some. The sample records more than 150,000 clones, less than 90% being singletons. The data originate from a study of blood T cell repertoires in COVID-19. At the level of the study: The United States, Italy and Spain were the sources of the acute and convalescent COVID-19 samples. Sources were T cells, B-cell-depleted T cells, or PBMCs; the material itself was cDNA or gDNA.

The CDR3 has 19 amino acids. Trimming pared 2 bases from V and 0 bases from J, leaving 22 bases between. Germline CDR1 KGHSH, CDR2 LQKENI. The rearrangement links TRBV18 to TRBJ1-1, with a tentative D call TRBD1 (6 bases). Sequencing used peripheral blood. This TCR came from a woman aged 70-85 years with acute or convalescent COVID-19. CDR3 in DNA: TGTGCCAGCTCACCATACCGGGCCACAGGGCCGGGGTTGAACACTGAAGCTTTCTTT. Protein sequence: CASSPYRATGPGLNTEAFF.